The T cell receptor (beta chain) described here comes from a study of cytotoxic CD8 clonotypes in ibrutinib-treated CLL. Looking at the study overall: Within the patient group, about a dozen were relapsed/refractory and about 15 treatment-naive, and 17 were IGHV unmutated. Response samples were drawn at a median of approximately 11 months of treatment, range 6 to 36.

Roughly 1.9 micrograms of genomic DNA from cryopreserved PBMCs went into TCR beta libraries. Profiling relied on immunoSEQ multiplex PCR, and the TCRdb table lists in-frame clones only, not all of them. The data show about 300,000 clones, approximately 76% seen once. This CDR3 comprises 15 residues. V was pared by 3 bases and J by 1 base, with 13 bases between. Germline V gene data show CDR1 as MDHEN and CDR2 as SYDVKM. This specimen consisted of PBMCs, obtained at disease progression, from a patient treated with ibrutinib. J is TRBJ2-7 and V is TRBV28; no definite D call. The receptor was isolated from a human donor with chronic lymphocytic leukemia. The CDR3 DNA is TGTGCCAGCAGTTTTCGGGTCGTGGGGTCCTACGAGCAGTACTTC. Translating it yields CASSFRVVGSYEQYF. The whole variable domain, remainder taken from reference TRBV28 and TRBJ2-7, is DVKVTQSSRYLVKRTGEKVFLECVQDMDHENMFWYRQDPGLGLRLIYFSYDVKMKEKGDIPEGYSVSREKKERFSLILESASTNQTSMYLCASSFRVVGSYEQYFGPGTRLTVT.